The 18 T cell receptor beta chains presented below share a single source sample, sequenced in a study of early stage breast cancer tumors. TCRdb's copy holds only in-frame clones and misses some; the assay was immunoSEQ multiplex PCR. The sample comprises fewer than 50,000 clones, about 73% of which are singletons, and 7.2% rests with the top ten. Sample: blood. The receptors shown here come from a person in their fifties with breast cancer.

This clone was counted a few times. The CDR3 protein is CASSLNSLKPQHF. The DNA for the CDR3 is TGTGCCAGCAGCTTAAACAGCCTTAAGCCCCAGCATTTT. This chain uses TRBV7-2 with TRBJ1-5; D uncertain. V was pared by 2 bases and J by 8 bases, with 10 bases between. The CDR3 runs 13 residues. Germline V gene lookup returns CDR1 SGHTA and CDR2 FQGNSA.

This clone has just a few counts. J is TRBJ1-1 and V is TRBV9, with TRBD1 identical over 10 bases. The CDR3 contains 15 residues. CDR1 and CDR2 from the germline V gene are SGDLS and YYNGEE. J lost 2 bases, V lost 3 bases, and 4 bases had no gene match. CDR3 protein: CASSAGTGVNTEAFF. The CDR3 DNA is TGTGCCAGCAGCGCTGGGACAGGGGTTAACACTGAAGCTTTCTTT.

This clone occurred a few times. The J gene is TRBJ1-2, the V gene TRBV30; 10 positions match TRBD1. CDR3 length: 13 amino acids. The trim removed 0 bases at V and 8 bases at J, leaving 3 bases unmatched. CDR1 is GTSNPN and CDR2 is SVGIG in the germline V gene (reference sequence). CDR3 sequence reads: CAWSVGTGEGYTF. The CDR3 coding sequence is TGTGCCTGGAGTGTCGGGACAGGGGAGGGCTACACCTTC.

The rearrangement joins TRBV27 to TRBJ1-2; D is uncertain. CDR1 is MNHEY, CDR2 SMNVEV, per germline (reference sequence). The CDR3 has 14 residues. Trimming took off 5 bases at V and 4 bases at J, with 14 bases between the two ends. CDR3 nucleotides: TGTGCCAGCAGTGAGTCCGGGGTTGTCTATGGCTACACCTTC. Residues: CASSESGVVYGYTF.

The rearrangement uses TRBV6-1 and TRBJ2-7; D remains unclear. CDR3 length: 15 amino acids. Germline CDR1 MNHNS, CDR2 SASEGT. Trimming removed 1 base at V and 4 bases at J, with 14 bases between. CDR3: CASSEVVRPLYEQYF. In DNA, the CDR3 is TGTGCCAGCAGTGAAGTCGTCAGGCCGTTATACGAGCAGTACTTC.

This sequence joins TRBV5-6 and TRBJ2-5; weak D call: TRBD2 (5 bases). This CDR3 is built from 16 residues. Trimming took off 1 base at V and 4 bases at J, with 17 bases between the two ends. Per germline, CDR1 SGHDT and CDR2 YYEEEE. Written as DNA, the CDR3 is TGTGCCAGCAGCTTGTTTGAGGGCGCGGTAGGAGAGACCCAGTACTTC. Protein: CASSLFEGAVGETQYF.

This clone was picked up a small number of times. This rearrangement joins TRBV30 to TRBJ1-4; 9 nucleotides line up with TRBD1. Trimming at V came to 4 bases and at J to 8 bases, leaving 11 bases not matched to a gene. The CDR3 is 15 residues long. Per the germline V gene, CDR1 is GTSNPN and CDR2 is SVGIG (reference sequence). The CDR3 nucleotides are TGTGCCTGGACTTCTAAGGGACAGGGAGGGGAAAAACTGTTTTTT. It yields the protein CAWTSKGQGGEKLFF.

This clone was counted a single time. The chain joins TRBV19 to TRBJ2-7; D might be TRBD1 (6 bases). V was pared by 7 bases and J by 4 bases, with 20 bases between. The CDR3 contains 15 residues. Looked up from germline, CDR1 is LNHDA and CDR2 is SQIVND (reference sequence). The CDR3 nucleotides are TGTGCCAGTAATAACCCGGGCAGGGGTAGTTACGAGCAGTACTTC. It is translated as CASNNPGRGSYEQYF.

The chain has TRBV6-6 and TRBJ2-7; perhaps TRBD2 as D (6 bases). The V gene lost 6 bases and the J gene lost 0 bases, with 12 bases spanning the gap. This CDR3 is 14 amino acids long. The germline V gene has CDR1 MNHNY and CDR2 SVGAGI (reference sequence). The DNA of the CDR3 is TGTGCCAGCAGAATGGAGGGCGGCTCCTACGAGCAGTACTTC. Translation gives CASRMEGGSYEQYF.

The chain carries TRBV27 and TRBJ2-1; TRBD2 matches at 9 bases. The germline V gene encodes CDR1 MNHEY and CDR2 SMNVEV (reference sequence). CDR3 length: 17 residues. J lost 5 bases, V lost 2 bases, and 10 bases had no gene match. The CDR3 protein is CASSLLVALAGNNEQFF. The CDR3 DNA reads TGTGCCAGCAGTTTACTGGTGGCGCTAGCGGGGAACAATGAGCAGTTCTTC.

This chain connects TRBV6-4 to TRBJ2-2, with D maybe TRBD2 (5 bases). CDR3 length: 14 amino acids. The V and J ends lost 5 bases and 4 bases respectively, with 11 bases between them. Germline lookup yields CDR1 MRHNA and CDR2 SNTAGT. The CDR3 DNA reads as TGTGCCAGCAGTCGTGACTACAGCACCGGGGAGCTGTTTTTT. Residues: CASSRDYSTGELFF.

The rearrangement joins TRBV15 to TRBJ2-1; D is undetermined. This CDR3 contains 12 residues. V was trimmed by 5 bases and J by 1 base, leaving 3 bases between them. Germline V CDR1 and CDR2: LNHNV, YYDKDF (reference sequence). CDR3 sequence: CATSSSYNEQFF. In DNA, the CDR3 is TGTGCCACCAGCTCGTCCTACAATGAGCAGTTCTTC.

V and J are TRBV19 and TRBJ1-5; D might be TRBD1 (6 bases). Deletions cut 6 bases from V and 6 bases from J, with 12 bases between. The germline V gene has CDR1 LNHDA and CDR2 SQIVND (reference sequence). The CDR3 is 13 amino acids. CDR3 coding DNA: TGTGCCAGTAGGGAACAGGGATTTCAGCCCCAGCATTTT. This encodes CASREQGFQPQHF.

This clone was recorded a few times. DNA of the CDR3: TGTGCCAGCAGTTACGCTAGCGGGAGGGCCTACGAGCAGTACTTC. Protein sequence: CASSYASGRAYEQYF. The chain is built from TRBV6-6 and TRBJ2-7; 12 nucleotides match TRBD2. The germline V gene has CDR1 MNHNY and CDR2 SVGAGI (reference sequence). This CDR3 is built from 15 residues. Trimming took 2 bases from V and 2 from J; bases not matched to a gene: 1.

The V and J genes are TRBV9 and TRBJ2-3, with TRBD2 matching over 9 bases. This CDR3 comprises 15 residues. Germline CDR1 reads SGDLS; CDR2 reads YYNGEE. After removal of 1 base from V and 6 bases from J, the junction contained 6 bases not matched to a gene. The CDR3 sequence is CASSVRLAGEDTQYF. CDR3 in DNA: TGTGCCAGCAGCGTAAGGTTAGCGGGAGAGGATACGCAGTATTTT.

The CDR3 DNA follows: TGTGCCAGCAGCTTTCTTGATGGCTACACCTTC. This encodes CASSFLDGYTF. This chain links TRBV5-4 with TRBJ1-2; unclear D gene. Germline V gene lookup returns CDR1 SGHNT and CDR2 YYREEE (reference sequence). Trimming took 2 bases from V and 6 from J, leaving 5 bases between them. The CDR3 has 11 residues.

This clone was counted a single time. V usage is TRBV9 and J usage is TRBJ1-1; 7 bases map to TRBD1. Germline trimming cut 2 bases from V and 0 bases from J; bases unmatched to any gene: 7. This CDR3 has 16 amino acids. Looked up from germline, CDR1 is SGDLS and CDR2 is YYNGEE. The CDR3 sequence: CASSVIPGQLNTEAFF. DNA of the CDR3: TGTGCCAGCAGCGTCATTCCGGGACAGCTGAACACTGAAGCTTTCTTT.

The chain links TRBV11-2 to TRBJ2-7; the match to TRBD1 covers 9 bases. This CDR3 has 11 amino acids. Trimming removed 11 bases from V and 9 bases from J; junction bases left unmatched: 8. The germline V gene has CDR1 SGHAT and CDR2 FQNNGV. The CDR3 bases are TGTGCCCTGGGGGGACAGGGCGTGCAGTACTTC. Its translation: CALGGQGVQYF.